These T cell receptor beta chains were read from a single sample in a study of blood T cell repertoires in COVID-19. Sequencing used immunoSEQ multiplex PCR; TCRdb keeps in-frame clones, though not all of them. In the table there are some 96,000 clones, approximately 89% of which are singletons. The sequenced sample was peripheral blood. These receptors were collected from a man over 45 with acute or convalescent COVID-19. The CDR3 runs from the conserved cysteine through the conserved F or W. The D gene is left open where the match is weak. Size is stated for part of the rows, as once, few or many counts, or as a class when the clone is expanded.

abundance	v_gene	j_gene	d_gene	CDR3nt	CDR3aa
NA	TRBV4-2	TRBJ1-5	TRBD1	TGTGCCAGCAGCCAAGATCGAGATGAGACAGGGGGCTCTCAGCCCCAGCATTTT	CASSQDRDETGGSQPQHF
NA	TRBV7-8	TRBJ1-2	NA	TGTGCCAGCAGCTTAGGGGCCCCACAGGGATACACCTTC	CASSLGAPQGYTF
once	TRBV6-5	TRBJ1-3	TRBD1	TGTGCCAGCAGTATAACAGGGGATAGAAACACCATATATTTT	CASSITGDRNTIYF
NA	TRBV20-1	TRBJ1-2	NA	TGCAGTGCTAGTAGGACAGAGATGGGAGGCTACACCTTC	CSASRTEMGGYTF
NA	TRBV3-1/TRBV3-2	TRBJ1-5	TRBD1	TGTGCCAGCAGTCTCGGACAGGGGGATCAGCCCCAGCATTTT	CASSLGQGDQPQHF
NA	TRBV19	TRBJ2-1	TRBD2	TGTGCCAGTAGCTATAGCCCTAGCGGGACCTACAATGAGCAGTTCTTC	CASSYSPSGTYNEQFF
NA	TRBV20-1	TRBJ1-1	TRBD1	TGCAGTGCTAGTACCGGGACAGTCACTGAAGCTTTCTTT	CSASTGTVTEAFF
NA	TRBV27	TRBJ2-7	TRBD2	TGTGCCAGCAGTCCCGGGACTAGCGGGTACGAGCAGTACTTC	CASSPGTSGYEQYF
NA	TRBV4-1	TRBJ1-6	TRBD1	TGCGCCAGCAGCATGACAGGGGATAATTCACCCCTCCACTTT	CASSMTGDNSPLHF
NA	TRBV19	TRBJ2-1	TRBD2	TGTGCCAGTAGTATACTAGCGGGAGGAATTAATGAGCAGTTCTTC	CASSILAGGINEQFF
few	TRBV21-1	TRBJ1-6	NA	TGTGCCAGCAGCAAAAGAATAAAGGGGCGAGGTCCGGGGGACTCACCCCTCCACTTT	CASSKRIKGRGPGDSPLHF
NA	TRBV15	TRBJ2-1	NA	TGTGCCACCAGCAATGCTATTTTTGGTGGTGAGCAGTTCTTC	CATSNAIFGGEQFF
NA	TRBV10-1	TRBJ1-1	NA	TGCGCCAGCAGTGGCATGGAGAGCACTGAAGCTTTCTTT	CASSGMESTEAFF
NA	TRBV10-2	TRBJ2-3	NA	TGCGCCAGCAGTCTTAGGGGGGGAGGGCCGGAAGATACGCAGTATTTT	CASSLRGGGPEDTQYF
NA	TRBV9	TRBJ2-1	TRBD2	TGTGCCAGCAGCGTACGGCTAGCGGGGGACAATGAGCAGTTCTTC	CASSVRLAGDNEQFF